These 10 T cell receptor beta chains came from one sample sequenced in a study of shared clonotypes between healthy human individuals (dated by TCRdb to 2020 to 2021). Library creation used the immunoSEQ multiplex PCR assay. The immuneACCESS repertoire file appears here via TCRdb, limited to in-frame rearrangements. These files lack a portion of the clones; in checked studies, under half of the deficit traces to unresolved V genes, and the cause of the others is not known. In this sample the table shows some 2.4 million clones, 93% of which occur a single time. The ten largest clonotypes hold about 0.39% of the sample. Sequencing input: naive CD4+ T cells from PBMCs. The sample's cell subset or site label, decoded: CD45RA+ positively selected. These receptors all stem from a man aged 18 to 29 in good health. Some clones in this sample may be carry-over from other donors' samples.

A single count supports this clone. The V gene is TRBV7-8, the J gene TRBJ2-7, with 8 bases identical to TRBD2. CDR1 and CDR2 (germline): SGHVS, FQNEAQ. The CDR3 runs 16 residues. The J segment lost 3 bases and the V segment lost 7 bases, leaving 14 bases of the junction unmatched. In nucleotides, the CDR3 is TGTGCCAGCACCCCTTCCCGTCGCGGGAGGAACTACGAGCAGTACTTC. Its protein product is CASTPSRRGRNYEQYF.

This clone was recorded only once. This chain links TRBV5-1 with TRBJ2-2, with unresolved D. This CDR3 is 13 amino acids long. CDR1 and CDR2 (germline): SGHRS, YFSETQ. V dropped 1 base and J dropped 4 bases, with 5 bases sitting between them. The chain's CDR3 is CASSLISTGELFF. The CDR3 coding sequence is TGCGCCAGCAGCTTGATAAGCACCGGGGAGCTGTTTTTT.

CDR3 DNA sequence: TGTGCCAGCAGCCCTATCGCGGGAGGGTCAGATACGCAGTATTTT. It encodes CASSPIAGGSDTQYF. The chain combines TRBV27 with TRBJ2-3, with 9 bases matching TRBD2. The CDR3 has 15 residues. Germline-derived CDR1 and CDR2 are MNHEY and SMNVEV (reference sequence). After removal of 6 bases from V and 4 bases from J, the junction contained 8 bases not matched to a gene.

V gene TRBV9 combines with J gene TRBJ2-5; D possibly uses TRBD1 or TRBD2 (5 bases each). V gave up 0 bases and J gave up 4 bases, with 19 bases separating them. The germline V gene has CDR1 SGDLS and CDR2 YYNGEE. The CDR3 has 17 residues. CDR3 bases: TGTGCCAGCAGCGTAGCTACGGGGACCTCTACAGCAGAGACCCAGTACTTC. Protein: CASSVATGTSTAETQYF.

The chain uses TRBV5-4 and TRBJ2-1, with D hard to call. Germline V gene data show CDR1 as SGHNT and CDR2 as YYREEE (reference sequence). V lost 0 bases and J 4 bases, leaving 5 bases between the germline ends. This CDR3 contains 13 residues. The CDR3 nucleotides read TGTGCCAGCAGCTTGGGACTTTACAATGAGCAGTTCTTC. Translated, it gives CASSLGLYNEQFF.

This chain connects TRBV4-2 to TRBJ2-2; 9 positions agree with TRBD2. CDR3 length: 18 residues. Germline V gives CDR1 LGHNA, CDR2 YNFKEQ. Trimming took 0 bases from V and 6 from J; bases not matched to a gene: 11. CDR3 sequence (DNA): TGTGCCAGCAGCCAAGATCTAGGTGGACTAGCGAAGTCCGGGGAGCTGTTTTTT. Amino acids: CASSQDLGGLAKSGELFF.

The rearrangement uses TRBV6-5 and TRBJ2-5; 9 nucleotides agree with TRBD2. CDR3 length: 16 amino acids. J gave up 4 bases and V 0 bases, and 6 bases lay outside the gene matches. Germline V gives CDR1 MNHEY, CDR2 SVGAGI. The CDR3, as DNA: TGTGCCAGCAGTTACTCATTAGCGGGAGTCTCAGAGACCCAGTACTTC. Encoded protein: CASSYSLAGVSETQYF.

V gene TRBV5-1 combines with J gene TRBJ1-6, with a tentative D call TRBD1 (6 bases). The CDR3 extends over 16 amino acids. The V end was cut by 4 bases, the J end by 3 bases, with 14 bases between. The germline V gene encodes CDR1 SGHRS and CDR2 YFSETQ. CDR3 residues: CASSPRGVNYNSPLHF. The CDR3 coding sequence is TGCGCCAGCAGCCCGAGGGGGGTTAACTATAATTCACCCCTCCACTTT.

This chain joins TRBV28 and TRBJ1-5; a possible D gene is TRBD1 (6 bases). Germline CDR1 MDHEN, CDR2 SYDVKM. This CDR3 is 17 amino acids long. V was trimmed by 5 bases and J by 3 bases, leaving 20 bases between them. Here the CDR3 reads CASSPYPQAGANQPQHF. In DNA, the CDR3 is TGTGCCAGCAGTCCCTACCCCCAGGCAGGGGCCAATCAGCCCCAGCATTTT.

A word on this clone: The sample carries other DNA sequences with the same CDR3. This chain connects TRBV7-3 to TRBJ2-1, with D uncertain. CDR1 SGHTA and CDR2 FQGTGA come from the germline V gene. The CDR3 is made up of 13 amino acids. Trimming cost V 3 bases and J 4 bases, with 7 bases left between them. CDR3 nucleotides: TGTGCCAGCAGCTTGAATCCGTACAATGAGCAGTTCTTC. Its translation: CASSLNPYNEQFF.